This passage covers 4 T cell receptor beta chains from one sample sequenced in a study of blood T cell repertoires in COVID-19. The method was immunoSEQ multiplex PCR; TCRdb's version includes in-frame clones alone and lacks a portion of them. This table holds under 300,000 clones, approximately 87% found once. The sequencing input was peripheral blood. All receptors derive from a man aged 55 to 70 with acute or convalescent COVID-19.

The chain has TRBV28 and TRBJ2-4; 7 nucleotides match TRBD2. CDR3 length: 14 residues. With V trimmed by 3 bases and J by 1 base, 0 bases remained unmatched. CDR1 and CDR2 (germline): MDHEN, SYDVKM. CDR3 region: CASSLRGAKNIQYF. DNA of the CDR3: TGTGCCAGCAGTTTGCGGGGGGCCAAAAACATTCAGTACTTC. Complete variable domain (other parts from reference TRBV28 and TRBJ2-4): DVKVTQSSRYLVKRTGEKVFLECVQDMDHENMFWYRQDPGLGLRLIYFSYDVKMKEKGDIPEGYSVSREKKERFSLILESASTNQTSMYLCASSLRGAKNIQYFGAGTRLSVL.

In DNA, the CDR3 is TGTGCCAGCAGCAAAACCACAGGGGGCACCGGGGAGCTGTTTTTT. This translates into CASSKTTGGTGELFF. The rearrangement joins TRBV11-2 to TRBJ2-2, with 8 bases fitting TRBD1. From germline, CDR1 is SGHAT and CDR2 FQNNGV. V lost 5 bases and J lost 4; bases outside the gene matches: 6. The CDR3 is made up of 15 amino acids.

This clone was recorded once. The V and J genes are TRBV5-1 and TRBJ2-1, with 7 bases lining up with TRBD2. The germline CDR1 and CDR2 sequences are SGHRS and YFSETQ. The V gene end was trimmed by 5 bases and the J gene end by 6 bases; junction bases not matched to a gene: 5. The CDR3 spans 13 residues. The CDR3 here is CASRKGRGNEQFF. The CDR3 DNA reads TGCGCCAGCAGAAAAGGGAGGGGCAATGAGCAGTTCTTC.

This chain uses TRBV4-2 with TRBJ2-1, with 10 bases aligning to TRBD2. There are 17 residues in the CDR3. The V and J ends lost 0 bases and 4 bases, in that order; junction bases with no gene match: 6. The germline gives CDR1 LGHNA, CDR2 YNFKEQ. Here the CDR3 reads CASSQEGTSADYNEQFF. The CDR3 DNA follows: TGTGCCAGCAGCCAAGAGGGGACTAGCGCCGATTACAATGAGCAGTTCTTC.